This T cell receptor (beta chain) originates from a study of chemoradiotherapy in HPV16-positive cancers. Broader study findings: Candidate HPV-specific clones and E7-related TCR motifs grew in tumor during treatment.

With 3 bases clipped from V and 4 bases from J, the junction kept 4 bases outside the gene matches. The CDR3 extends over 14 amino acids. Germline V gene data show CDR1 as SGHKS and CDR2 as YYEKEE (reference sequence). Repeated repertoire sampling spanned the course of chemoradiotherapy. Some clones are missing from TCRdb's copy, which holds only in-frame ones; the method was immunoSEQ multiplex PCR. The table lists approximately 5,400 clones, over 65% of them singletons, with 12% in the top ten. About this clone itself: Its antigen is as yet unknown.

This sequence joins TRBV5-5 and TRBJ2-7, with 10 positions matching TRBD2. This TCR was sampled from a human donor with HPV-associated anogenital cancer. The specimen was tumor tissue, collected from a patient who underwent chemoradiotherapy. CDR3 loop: CASSWTSGEYEQYF. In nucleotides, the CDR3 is TGTGCCAGCAGCTGGACTAGCGGAGAGTACGAGCAGTACTTC.